Below are 30 T cell receptor beta chains sequenced from a single sample in a study of response to subunit inactivated influenza vaccine. TCRdb re-derived calls from the RT-PCR reads in MiXCR, one entry per CDR3 protein. The sample contains 630,000 or so distinct CDR3 sequences, approximately 14% of which appear only once. The source was PBMCs from blood, collected 12 days after vaccination. The receptors were sampled from a middle-aged man who received an inactivated influenza vaccine.

The chain uses TRBV7-6 and TRBJ2-6; D remains ambiguous. The V end was cut by 2 bases, the J end by 0 bases, with 14 bases between. The CDR3 contains 18 residues. The germline V gene has CDR1 SGHVS and CDR2 FNYEAQ. CDR3 in amino acids: CASSLYVLGPSGANVLTF. Here the CDR3 DNA reads TGTGCCAGCAGCTTATATGTATTAGGGCCCTCTGGGGCCAACGTCCTGACTTTC.

V gene TRBV5-1 combines with J gene TRBJ2-7; 8 nucleotides line up with TRBD1. V lost 3 bases and J lost 5; bases outside the gene matches: 4. There are 13 residues in the CDR3. Germline-derived CDR1 and CDR2 are SGHRS and YFSETQ. CDR3 residues: CASSWTGLDEQYF. The CDR3 DNA is TGCGCCAGCAGCTGGACAGGGTTGGACGAGCAGTACTTC.

This clonotype has more than one count but fewer than ten. The rearrangement joins TRBV20-1 to TRBJ1-1; D uncertain. Looked up from germline, CDR1 is DFQATT and CDR2 is SNEGSKA (reference sequence). Trimming took 3 bases from V and 1 from J, leaving 15 bases between them. The CDR3 spans 15 residues. This CDR3 reads CSASGPSVSNTEAFF. DNA for the CDR3: TGCAGTGCTAGTGGCCCATCCGTTTCGAACACTGAAGCTTTCTTT.

This clonotype appeared a few times. This chain uses TRBV4-2 with TRBJ2-1; D is possibly TRBD1 (6 bases). The CDR3 sequence is 16 residues long. Trimming removed 0 bases from V and 2 bases from J, with 11 bases in between. Looked up from germline, CDR1 is LGHNA and CDR2 is YNFKEQ. The CDR3 here is CASSQDRTVAYNEQFF. The CDR3 DNA reads as TGTGCCAGCAGCCAAGATCGGACAGTTGCCTACAATGAGCAGTTCTTC.

This clonotype was recorded a few times. The genes are TRBV7-9 and TRBJ2-7; maybe TRBD1 (6 bases). CDR1 SEHNR and CDR2 FQNEAQ come from the germline V gene (reference sequence). Trimming pared 0 bases from V and 3 bases from J, leaving 9 bases between. The CDR3 is 14 residues long. The CDR3 is CASSLAGAVYEQYF. CDR3 nucleotide sequence: TGTGCCAGCAGCTTAGCGGGGGCGGTCTACGAGCAGTACTTC.

This clonotype was seen a few times. The chain employs TRBV15 and TRBJ1-6; D not certain. Trimming left V 3 bases short and J 0 bases short, with 12 bases between. Germline CDR1 reads LNHNV; CDR2 reads YYDKDF (reference sequence). This CDR3 is built from 17 residues. The DNA of the CDR3 is TGTGCCACCAGCAGTACACCCCTGAGCTCCTATAATTCACCCCTCCACTTT. It encodes CATSSTPLSSYNSPLHF.

The CDR3 loop reads CASSPRDRGNSPLHF. The DNA for the CDR3 is TGTGCCAGCAGCCCCCGGGACAGAGGGAATTCACCCCTCCACTTT. The chain uses TRBV7-9 and TRBJ1-6, with TRBD1 matching 7 bases. The CDR3 is 15 residues long. The V gene's germline CDR1 is SEHNR and CDR2 FQNEAQ (reference sequence). The J segment lost 7 bases and the V segment lost 5 bases, leaving 8 bases of the junction unmatched.

In this sample, this clonotype turned up a few times. The chain joins TRBV12-3 or TRBV12-4 to TRBJ1-1, with 8 bases lining up with TRBD1. The CDR3 length is 15 residues. V trimming: 4 bases; J trimming: 4 bases; junction bases outside the gene matches: 8. The CDR3 DNA reads TGTGCCAGCAGTTCGTTCAGGGGGCTGAGCACTGAAGCTTTCTTT. Its protein product is CASSSFRGLSTEAFF.

This rearrangement joins TRBV5-4 to TRBJ2-3; D remains ambiguous. Between the trimmed V and J ends, which lost 9 bases and 3 bases, there was a span of 14 bases. Germline loops: CDR1 SGHNT, CDR2 YYREEE (reference sequence). CDR3 length equals 13 residues. CDR3: CATSLRGTDTQYF. The CDR3 DNA is TGTGCCACCTCGCTCAGAGGTACAGATACGCAGTATTTT.

CDR3 loop: CASSREQGNQPQHF. CDR3 DNA sequence: TGCGCCAGCAGCCGAGAACAGGGCAATCAGCCCCAGCATTTT. The V call is TRBV4-1, the J call TRBJ1-5, with D perhaps TRBD1 (5 bases). The ends were cut back, 4 bases at V and 2 bases at J, with 9 bases in the middle. CDR3 length: 14 amino acids. Per germline, CDR1 MGHRA and CDR2 YSYEKL.

This clonotype came up a few times. This rearrangement joins TRBV20-1 to TRBJ1-5; D possibly corresponds to TRBD1 (5 bases). The CDR3 covers 16 residues. Germline loops: CDR1 DFQATT, CDR2 SNEGSKA (reference sequence). Trimming cost V 3 bases and J 5 bases, with 20 bases left between them. In nucleotides, the CDR3 is TGCAGTGCTAGTAAAGGGGCCGGGGGACTGTATCAGCCCCAGCATTTT. It is translated as CSASKGAGGLYQPQHF.

This clonotype was counted a few times. The J gene is TRBJ1-1, the V gene TRBV19; a possible D gene is TRBD1 (5 bases). V lost 3 bases to trimming and J lost 7 bases, with 15 bases between them. There are 14 residues in the CDR3. Germline V CDR1 and CDR2: LNHDA, SQIVND (reference sequence). The CDR3 DNA follows: TGTGCCAGTAGTATCGTGGGGCTTGGGAATGAAGCTTTCTTT. It yields the protein CASSIVGLGNEAFF.

This clonotype was observed a few times. This chain uses TRBV4-1 with TRBJ1-1; possible D gene TRBD1, 5 bases. V was cut by 5 bases and J by 3 bases, with 10 bases left in between. The CDR3 sequence is 13 residues long. Germline CDR1 reads MGHRA; CDR2 reads YSYEKL. The CDR3: CASSGGGYTEAFF. CDR3 coding DNA: TGCGCCAGCAGCGGCGGGGGGTACACTGAAGCTTTCTTT.

In this sample, this clonotype turned up a few times. V and J are TRBV12-3 or TRBV12-4 and TRBJ2-1; 12 nucleotides match TRBD2. The CDR3 spans 16 residues. Trimming at V came to 2 bases and at J to 10 bases, leaving 9 bases not matched to a gene. The CDR3 region has the DNA TGTGCCAGCAGTTTAACGATGCTAGCGGGGGGGACCGAGCAGTTCTTC. Protein product: CASSLTMLAGGTEQFF.

This clonotype was seen at least ten times. The chain is built from TRBV4-3 and TRBJ2-1, with D possibly matching TRBD1 (6 bases). CDR1 LGHNA and CDR2 YSLEER come from the germline V gene. This CDR3 contains 14 residues. V was clipped by 1 base and J by 12 bases, with 16 bases between them. CDR3 nucleotides: TGCGCCAGCAGCCAAGGGGGGCAGGGAGTGGGGCAGTTCTTC. It codes for CASSQGGQGVGQFF.

There are a few counts of this clonotype. The chain carries TRBV5-1 and TRBJ1-2; unclear D gene. The ends were cut back, 5 bases at V and 3 bases at J, with 11 bases in the middle. CDR3 length equals 13 residues. From germline, CDR1 is SGHRS and CDR2 YFSETQ. DNA for the CDR3: TGCGCCAGCAGAATCGAGGGATACTATGGCTACACCTTC. This gives the protein CASRIEGYYGYTF. Supplemented by reference TRBV5-1 and TRBJ1-2, the full variable domain reads KAGVTQTPRYLIKTRGQQVTLSCSPISGHRSVSWYQQTPGQGLQFLFEYFSETQRNKGNFPGRFSGRQFSNSRSEMNVSTLELGDSALYLCASRIEGYYGYTFGSGTRLTVV.

The rearrangement uses TRBV28 and TRBJ2-7; D gene unclear. The CDR3 runs 13 residues. Trimming cost V 10 bases and J 1 base, with 14 bases left between them. CDR1 and CDR2 (germline): MDHEN, SYDVKM. The CDR3 nucleotides read TGTGCCACCCCAGCGATCCTGTCCTACGAGCAGTACTTC. Its translation is CATPAILSYEQYF.

This clonotype was seen a few times. The chain recombines TRBV2 with TRBJ1-1; no clear D. V was shortened by 5 bases and J by 1 base, with 5 bases between the two germline ends. CDR1 and CDR2 from the germline V gene are SNHLY and FYNNEI. The CDR3 has 12 amino acids. The chain's CDR3 is CASSRPNTEAFF. CDR3 nucleotides: TGTGCCAGCAGTAGACCGAACACTGAAGCTTTCTTT.

This clonotype was observed a few times. The CDR3 is CASSPALGPYEQYF. The CDR3 DNA sequence: TGTGCCAGCAGCCCCGCGCTGGGTCCCTACGAGCAGTACTTC. The rearrangement links TRBV11-2 to TRBJ2-7; no clear D gene. V was clipped by 5 bases and J by 2 bases, with 13 bases between them. The V gene's germline CDR1 is SGHAT and CDR2 FQNNGV. The CDR3 length is 14 residues.

This clonotype has at least ten counts. CDR3 DNA: TGTGCCAGCAACCGGGGGGGGGCAGATACGCAGTATTTT. Residues: CASNRGGADTQYF. The chain has TRBV11-2 and TRBJ2-3, with 8 bases fitting TRBD2. The trim removed 7 bases at V and 4 bases at J, leaving 4 bases unmatched. Looked up from germline, CDR1 is SGHAT and CDR2 is FQNNGV. The CDR3 is made up of 13 amino acids.

The V gene is TRBV5-1, the J gene TRBJ2-4; D is uncertain. The CDR3 has 15 amino acids. Deletions cut 4 bases from V and 0 bases from J, with 11 bases between. CDR1 is SGHRS, CDR2 YFSETQ, per germline. In DNA form, the CDR3 reads TGCGCCAGCAGCGCCGGCCTCGAAGCCAAAAACATTCAGTACTTC. Amino acid sequence: CASSAGLEAKNIQYF.

This clonotype was observed a handful of times. The chain recombines TRBV14 with TRBJ2-1, with no clear D. Germline V gives CDR1 SGHDN, CDR2 FVKESK. The CDR3 runs 14 residues. The V end lost 2 bases, the J end lost 8 bases, and 13 bases lay between the germline ends. CDR3 protein: CASSQPRPPYEQFF. The DNA for the CDR3 is TGTGCCAGCAGCCAACCTCGGCCCCCGTATGAGCAGTTCTTC.

This chain uses TRBV28 with TRBJ2-1; D not certain. Trimming took 3 bases from V and 2 from J, leaving 11 bases between them. In germline, CDR1 is MDHEN, CDR2 SYDVKM. The CDR3 contains 15 residues. The CDR3 reads CASSFLGETYNEQFF. CDR3 coding DNA: TGTGCCAGCAGTTTCCTCGGAGAAACCTACAATGAGCAGTTCTTC.

This sequence joins TRBV7-2 and TRBJ2-7; tentatively, D is TRBD1 (5 bases). Germline-derived CDR1 and CDR2 are SGHTA and FQGNSA. This CDR3 spans 13 amino acids. Between the trimmed V and J ends, which lost 5 bases and 6 bases, there was a span of 14 bases. CDR3 nucleotides: TGTGCCAGCAGCCCGCTAGACAGTACCGAGCAGTACTTC. Its protein is CASSPLDSTEQYF. Complete variable domain (other parts from reference TRBV7-2 and TRBJ2-7): GAGVSQSPSNKVTEKGKDVELRCDPISGHTALYWYRQSLGQGLEFLIYFQGNSAPDKSGLPSDRFSAERTGGSVSTLTIQRTQQEDSAVYLCASSPLDSTEQYFGPGTRLTVT.

The rearrangement links TRBV5-1 to TRBJ2-1, with 11 bases identical to TRBD2. This CDR3 is built from 16 residues. Trimming took 4 bases from V and 6 from J; bases not matched to a gene: 9. CDR1 is SGHRS and CDR2 is YFSETQ in the germline V gene. The DNA of the CDR3 is TGCGCCAGCAGCAAGACTAGCGGGATAATCCCCAATGAGCAGTTCTTC. It specifies CASSKTSGIIPNEQFF.

The rearrangement joins TRBV11-2 to TRBJ2-7; D may be TRBD1 (5 bases). Deletions cut 8 bases from V and 2 bases from J, with 16 bases between. Germline CDR1 and CDR2: SGHAT and FQNNGV. The CDR3 is 14 residues long. The CDR3 DNA sequence: TGTGCCAGCCGCTGGGCAGGGAAAGCCTACGAGCAGTACTTC. Protein product: CASRWAGKAYEQYF.

The rearrangement links TRBV7-2 to TRBJ2-3, with 9 positions matching TRBD2. The CDR3 runs to 16 residues. CDR1 and CDR2 from the germline V gene are SGHTA and FQGNSA. V dropped 4 bases and J dropped 3; count of bases not matched to a gene: 8. CDR3 sequence: CASSYDLAGVTDTQYF. The CDR3 DNA reads TGTGCCAGCAGCTACGATTTAGCGGGAGTTACAGATACGCAGTATTTT.

This clonotype was recorded a few times. The V call is TRBV3-1, the J call TRBJ1-2; weak D call: TRBD1 (5 bases). V was pared by 5 bases and J by 8 bases, with 18 bases between. Germline V lookup: CDR1 LGHDT, CDR2 YNNKEL (reference sequence). The CDR3 has 14 amino acids. CDR3 nucleotides: TGTGCCAGCAGCGGCGGGACGGCCTTCCGAGGCTACACCTTC. Encoded protein: CASSGGTAFRGYTF.

The V gene is TRBV9, the J gene TRBJ2-1, with D perhaps given as TRBD1 or TRBD2 (5 bases each). V was cut by 4 bases and J by 4 bases, with 15 bases left in between. CDR1 is SGDLS, CDR2 YYNGEE, per germline. The CDR3 has 15 residues. The CDR3 reads CASSQEGSPYNEQFF. DNA for the CDR3: TGTGCCAGCAGCCAAGAGGGGTCCCCTTACAATGAGCAGTTCTTC. Full variable domain (rest looked up from reference TRBV9 and TRBJ2-1): DSGVTQTPKHLITATGQRVTLRCSPRSGDLSVYWYQQSLDQGLQFLIQYYNGEERAKGNILERFSAQQFPDLHSELNLSSLELGDSALYFCASSQEGSPYNEQFFGPGTRLTVL.

The rearrangement uses TRBV12-3 or TRBV12-4 and TRBJ2-2; D perhaps matches TRBD2 (5 bases). This CDR3 is built from 14 residues. The V gene lost 6 bases and the J gene lost 2 bases, with 10 bases spanning the gap. The CDR3 nucleotides read TGTGCCAGCAGCCCACTAGAAAACACCGGGGAGCTGTTTTTT. Translating it yields CASSPLENTGELFF.